This T cell receptor beta chain appears in the sequencing data of a study of control samples from healthy donors and cancer patients. This table comes from immunoSEQ multiplex PCR, and its TCRdb copy is limited to in-frame clones, with some not included. Of 150,000 to 200,000 clones detected, over 80% appear once; the ten largest clones hold roughly 1.5%. Sequencing was done on a sample of blood. This sequence was found in a man between 18 and 35 years old in good health.

The CDR3 nucleotides read TGTGCCAGCAGCGTCCAGGGGTGGAATTCACCCCTCCACTTT. Translating gives CASSVQGWNSPLHF. The rearrangement links TRBV5-6 to TRBJ1-6; D might be TRBD1 (6 bases). CDR1 and CDR2 (germline): SGHDT, YYEEEE. The ends were cut back, 4 bases at V and 7 bases at J, with 12 bases in the middle. The CDR3 spans 14 residues.